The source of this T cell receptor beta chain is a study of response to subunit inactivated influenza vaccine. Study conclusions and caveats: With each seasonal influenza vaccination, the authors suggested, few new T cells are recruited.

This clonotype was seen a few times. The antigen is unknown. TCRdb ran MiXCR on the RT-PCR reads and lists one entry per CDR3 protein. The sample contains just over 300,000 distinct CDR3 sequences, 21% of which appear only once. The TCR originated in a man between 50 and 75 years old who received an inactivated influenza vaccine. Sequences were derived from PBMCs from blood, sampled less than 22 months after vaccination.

In DNA form, the CDR3 reads TGCGCCAGCAGCTTGGAGGGGACTAGCGGCTACGAGCAGTACTTC. Its translation is CASSLEGTSGYEQYF. This sequence joins TRBV5-1 and TRBJ2-7; 11 nucleotides line up with TRBD2. V lost 0 bases, J lost 3 bases, and 2 bases stayed unmatched. The CDR3 is made up of 15 amino acids. CDR1 is SGHRS, CDR2 YFSETQ, per germline.